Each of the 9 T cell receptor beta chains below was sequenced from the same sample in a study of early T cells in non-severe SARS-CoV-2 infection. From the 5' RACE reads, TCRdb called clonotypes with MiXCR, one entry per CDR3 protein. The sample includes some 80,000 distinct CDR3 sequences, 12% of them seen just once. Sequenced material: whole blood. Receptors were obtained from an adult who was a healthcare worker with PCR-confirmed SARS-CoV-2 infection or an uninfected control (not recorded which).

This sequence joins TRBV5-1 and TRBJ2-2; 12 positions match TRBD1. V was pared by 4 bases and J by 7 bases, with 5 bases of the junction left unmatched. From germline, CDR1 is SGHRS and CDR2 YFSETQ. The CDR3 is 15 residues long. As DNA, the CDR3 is TGCGCCAGCAGCACGGGACAGGGGGCGATCGGGGAGCTGTTTTTT. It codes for CASSTGQGAIGELFF.

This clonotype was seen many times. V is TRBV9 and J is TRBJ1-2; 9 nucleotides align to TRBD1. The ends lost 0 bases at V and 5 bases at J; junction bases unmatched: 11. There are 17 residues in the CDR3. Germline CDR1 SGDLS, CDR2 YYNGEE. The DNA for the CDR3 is TGTGCCAGCAGCGTAGCTGTTTCGGGACAGGGAAGATATGGCTACACCTTC. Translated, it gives CASSVAVSGQGRYGYTF.

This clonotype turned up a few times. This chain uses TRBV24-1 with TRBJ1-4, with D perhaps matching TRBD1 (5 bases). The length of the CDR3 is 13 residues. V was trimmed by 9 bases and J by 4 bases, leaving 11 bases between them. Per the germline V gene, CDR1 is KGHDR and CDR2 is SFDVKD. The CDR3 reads CATARGNNEKLFF. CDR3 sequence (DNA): TGTGCCACCGCGAGGGGTAATAATGAAAAACTGTTTTTT.

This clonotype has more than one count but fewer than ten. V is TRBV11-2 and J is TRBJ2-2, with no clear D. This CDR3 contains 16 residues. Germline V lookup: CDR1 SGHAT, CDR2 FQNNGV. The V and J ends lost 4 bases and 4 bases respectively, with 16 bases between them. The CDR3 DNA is TGTGCCAGCAGCTGGAGTAGCCCGGTGGGCACCGGGGAGCTGTTTTTT. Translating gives CASSWSSPVGTGELFF.

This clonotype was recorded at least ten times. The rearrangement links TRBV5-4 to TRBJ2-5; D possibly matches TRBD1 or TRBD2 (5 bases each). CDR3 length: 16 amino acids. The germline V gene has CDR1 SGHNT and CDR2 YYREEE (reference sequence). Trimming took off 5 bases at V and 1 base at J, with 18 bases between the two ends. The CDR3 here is CASSRDLLRTQETQYF. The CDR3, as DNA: TGTGCCAGCAGTCGGGACCTCCTGAGGACCCAAGAGACCCAGTACTTC.

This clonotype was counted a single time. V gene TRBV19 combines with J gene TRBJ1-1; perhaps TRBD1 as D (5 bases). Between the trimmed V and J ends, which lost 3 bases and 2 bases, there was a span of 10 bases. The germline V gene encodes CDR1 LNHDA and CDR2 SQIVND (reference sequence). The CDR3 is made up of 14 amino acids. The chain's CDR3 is CASSIWDFNTEAFF. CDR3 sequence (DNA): TGTGCCAGTAGTATTTGGGACTTTAACACTGAAGCTTTCTTT.

CDR3 protein: CASSSLSGLEAFF. CDR3 in DNA: TGTGCCAGCAGCTCTCTTTCCGGCCTTGAAGCTTTCTTT. This chain connects TRBV7-2 to TRBJ1-1; D unresolved. Trimming removed 4 bases from V and 7 bases from J, with 13 bases in between. Per germline, CDR1 SGHTA and CDR2 FQGNSA. This CDR3 comprises 13 residues.

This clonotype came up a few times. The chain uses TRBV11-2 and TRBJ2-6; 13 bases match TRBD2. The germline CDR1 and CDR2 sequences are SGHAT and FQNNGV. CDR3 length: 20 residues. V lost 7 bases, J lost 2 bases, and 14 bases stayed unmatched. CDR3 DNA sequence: TGTGCCAGCACCCGTTTAACTAGCGGGAGGGCCAGACCTGGGGCCAACGTCCTGACTTTC. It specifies CASTRLTSGRARPGANVLTF.

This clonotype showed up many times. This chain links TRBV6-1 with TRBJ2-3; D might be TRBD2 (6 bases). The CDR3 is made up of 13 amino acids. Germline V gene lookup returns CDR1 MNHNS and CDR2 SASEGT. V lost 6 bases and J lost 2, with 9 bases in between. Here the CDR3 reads CASREGSTDTQYF. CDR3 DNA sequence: TGTGCCAGCAGGGAGGGATCCACAGATACGCAGTATTTT.